The text below deals with one T cell receptor beta chain. This sample was included in a study of shared clonotypes between healthy human individuals. Clones were sequenced by immunoSEQ multiplex PCR, and TCRdb holds only the in-frame ones, with some missing. The sample holds a few hundred thousand clones, roughly 97% seen once. The length of the CDR3 is 15 residues. Germline trimming cut 7 bases from V and 3 bases from J; bases unmatched to any gene: 10. Germline CDR1 reads LNHDA; CDR2 reads SQIVND (reference sequence). The sequencing input was naive CD4+ T cells sorted from blood. The subset: CD45RA+ positively selected. V gene TRBV19 combines with J gene TRBJ1-2; 8 positions match TRBD1. This clonotype was obtained from a young woman in good health. DNA of the CDR3: TGTGCCAGTACCCAGGGGGCAGCAATGGACTATGGCTACACCTTC. Translating it yields CASTQGAAMDYGYTF.